Shown below are 9 T cell receptor beta chains from a single sample sequenced in a study of blood T cell repertoires in COVID-19. The protocol was immunoSEQ multiplex PCR, while the TCRdb copy is restricted to in-frame clones and leaves out a portion. The data hold about 75,000 clones, with roughly 90% observed a single time. The sample consisted of peripheral blood. These receptors all come from a human donor in a cohort sampled during active COVID-19.

The V call is TRBV18, the J call TRBJ2-5; 7 bases match TRBD1. This CDR3 spans 15 amino acids. CDR1 is KGHSH and CDR2 is LQKENI in the germline V gene. V shed 3 bases and J 1 base; nucleotides not matched to a gene: 5. CDR3 protein: CASSPIGTAQETQYF. The CDR3 region has the DNA TGTGCCAGCTCACCGATCGGGACAGCCCAAGAGACCCAGTACTTC.

This clone was picked up one time. CDR3 amino acids: CASSSLRAGGEQYF. The CDR3 DNA reads TGTGCCAGCAGCAGCCTGCGTGCGGGAGGCGAGCAGTACTTC. This chain connects TRBV14 to TRBJ2-7; 8 bases align to TRBD2. The trim removed 5 bases at V and 6 bases at J, leaving 9 bases unmatched. The CDR3 length is 14 residues. Per germline, CDR1 SGHDN and CDR2 FVKESK.

V and J are TRBV24-1 and TRBJ2-5; D is perhaps TRBD2 (7 bases). The CDR3 is 13 amino acids. Germline lookup yields CDR1 KGHDR and CDR2 SFDVKD. Trimming took 7 bases from V and 1 from J, leaving 9 bases between them. The CDR3 spells CATRGGVQETQYF. The CDR3 DNA sequence: TGTGCCACCAGAGGGGGGGTCCAAGAGACCCAGTACTTC.

The chain links TRBV20-1 to TRBJ1-4, with D tentatively TRBD1 (5 bases). V gave up 3 bases and J gave up 9 bases, with 14 bases separating them. The CDR3 spans 13 residues. Germline assignment: CDR1 DFQATT and CDR2 SNEGSKA (reference sequence). The CDR3 DNA is TGCAGTGCTAGTAGGGGCCCCGCGAAAAAACTGTTTTTT. This translates into CSASRGPAKKLFF.

The chain is built from TRBV5-1 and TRBJ2-1; perhaps TRBD2 as D (6 bases). CDR3 length equals 15 residues. The ends were cut back, 2 bases at V and 1 base at J, with 10 bases in the middle. In germline, CDR1 is SGHRS, CDR2 YFSETQ. The CDR3 sequence is CASSFGGRSYNEQFF. CDR3 coding DNA: TGCGCCAGCAGCTTCGGAGGGAGGTCCTACAATGAGCAGTTCTTC.

The chain links TRBV4-1 to TRBJ2-1; tentatively, D is TRBD1 (6 bases). V lost 2 bases, J lost 9 bases, and 26 bases lay in between. This CDR3 is 18 amino acids long. Germline V gene data show CDR1 as MGHRA and CDR2 as YSYEKL. The CDR3 DNA follows: TGCGCCAGCAGCCAATTTAGGGCAGACAGGTCTTTCTCGGGTGAGCAGTTCTTC. It translates to CASSQFRADRSFSGEQFF.

The V and J genes are TRBV9 and TRBJ2-3; 7 positions match TRBD1. The CDR3 is 15 residues long. V shed 4 bases and J 3 bases; nucleotides not matched to a gene: 8. CDR1 is SGDLS, CDR2 YYNGEE, per germline. The CDR3 region has the DNA TGTGCCAGCAGCAGTAGGGGGACAGTGACAGATACGCAGTATTTT. Amino acid sequence: CASSSRGTVTDTQYF.

The chain has TRBV3-1 (or the pseudogene TRBV3-2) and TRBJ2-7; TRBD2 agrees at 12 bases. The CDR3 is 15 amino acids. V lost 4 bases to trimming and J lost 7 bases; unmatched junction nucleotides: 8. Germline V gene sequence: CDR1 LGHDT, CDR2 YNNKEL (reference sequence). CDR3 nucleotide sequence: TGTGCCAGCAGCCGCGGACTAGCGGGGCCGGGGGAGCAGTACTTC. Encoded protein: CASSRGLAGPGEQYF.

This clone occurred a few times. The chain joins TRBV7-9 to TRBJ1-5; 7 positions agree with TRBD1. This CDR3 region has 15 residues. CDR1 and CDR2 from the germline V gene are SEHNR and FQNEAQ (reference sequence). Trimming removed 5 bases from V and 0 bases from J; junction bases left unmatched: 4. DNA of the CDR3: TGTGCCAGCAGCGCAGGGGGATATAGCAATCAGCCCCAGCATTTT. Residues: CASSAGGYSNQPQHF.